The rows below give T cell receptor beta chains drawn from one sample of a study of cytomegalovirus exposure and HLA in healthy donors. TCRdb's copy holds only in-frame clones and misses some; the assay was immunoSEQ multiplex PCR. The table has 140,000 or so clones, more than 55% seen once; the top ten hold 6.5%. Material: PBMCs. The receptors stem from a woman in her sixties in good health and CMV-seronegative. The CDR3 runs from the conserved cysteine through the conserved F or W. D genes are given only for firm matches. Part of the rows lack a size; the others show once, few, many or a class for expanded clones.

cdr3_nt: TGTGCCAGCAGCTTGGGACTAGCGGGAAGTGGCACCGGGGAGCTGTTTTTT
cdr3_aa: CASSLGLAGSGTGELFF
v_call: TRBV7-3
d_call: TRBD2
j_call: TRBJ2-2
clone_size: few

cdr3_nt: TGCAGCGGATCTACTAGCTTCCTCTACAATGAGCAGTTCTTC
cdr3_aa: CSGSTSFLYNEQFF
v_call: TRBV29-1
d_call: .
j_call: TRBJ2-1
clone_size: .

cdr3_nt: TGTGCCAGCAGTGTAGACAGGCATGGCTACACCTTC
cdr3_aa: CASSVDRHGYTF
v_call: TRBV6-5
d_call: .
j_call: TRBJ1-2
clone_size: .

cdr3_nt: TGTGCCAGCACCCTCGGGGCGGGGGGTATGTTCAATGAGCAGTTCTTC
cdr3_aa: CASTLGAGGMFNEQFF
v_call: TRBV5-4
d_call: TRBD2
j_call: TRBJ2-1
clone_size: .

cdr3_nt: TGTGCCAGCAGCGTAGGATGGAGGGGCGATAATTCACCCCTCCACTTT
cdr3_aa: CASSVGWRGDNSPLHF
v_call: TRBV9
d_call: .
j_call: TRBJ1-6
clone_size: few

cdr3_nt: TGTGCCAGTAGTATTGTTTTTCCTGGACAGGAAGAGACCCAGTACTTC
cdr3_aa: CASSIVFPGQEETQYF
v_call: TRBV19
d_call: TRBD1
j_call: TRBJ2-5
clone_size: once

cdr3_nt: TGTGCCAGCAGCAGGGTAGCGGGGGCCCAAGAGACCCAGTACTTC
cdr3_aa: CASSRVAGAQETQYF
v_call: TRBV7-8
d_call: TRBD2
j_call: TRBJ2-5
clone_size: .

cdr3_nt: TGTGCCAGCAGCTTAGGGACTAGCGGGAGCGAGCAGTTCTTC
cdr3_aa: CASSLGTSGSEQFF
v_call: TRBV5-6
d_call: TRBD2
j_call: TRBJ2-1
clone_size: .

cdr3_nt: TGTGCCAGCAGCTTGCGAGCGGGTACGTACGAGCAGTACTTC
cdr3_aa: CASSLRAGTYEQYF
v_call: TRBV7-2
d_call: .
j_call: TRBJ2-7
clone_size: .

cdr3_nt: TGTGCCAGCAGTCGAGCGTCAGGGGGACGGGGCGAGCAGTACTTC
cdr3_aa: CASSRASGGRGEQYF
v_call: TRBV2
d_call: TRBD1
j_call: TRBJ2-7
clone_size: .

cdr3_nt: TGTGCCAGCAGCTCCCTAGGGACTTCCACGTCTACGCAGTATTTT
cdr3_aa: CASSSLGTSTSTQYF
v_call: TRBV5-6
d_call: .
j_call: TRBJ2-3
clone_size: .

cdr3_nt: TGTGCCACCAGCAGAGATTCCGGGGGTCGTGCTAGCACAGATACGCAGTATTTT
cdr3_aa: CATSRDSGGRASTDTQYF
v_call: TRBV15
d_call: .
j_call: TRBJ2-3
clone_size: .

cdr3_nt: TGTGCCTGGACGTCTCGGGCGGGCACTGAAGCTTTCTTT
cdr3_aa: CAWTSRAGTEAFF
v_call: TRBV30
d_call: .
j_call: TRBJ1-1
clone_size: .

cdr3_nt: TGTGCCAGCAGCTTACGTAGACAGCATGAGCAGTTCTTC
cdr3_aa: CASSLRRQHEQFF
v_call: TRBV11-2
d_call: .
j_call: TRBJ2-1
clone_size: few

cdr3_nt: TGTGCCAGCAGCCCCTCGGCGACAGGGCCGAACTATGGCTACACCTTC
cdr3_aa: CASSPSATGPNYGYTF
v_call: TRBV11-2
d_call: TRBD1
j_call: TRBJ1-2
clone_size: .

cdr3_nt: TGCGCCAGCAGCTTTGGCGGGACTTACTACAATGAGCAGTTCTTC
cdr3_aa: CASSFGGTYYNEQFF
v_call: TRBV5-1
d_call: .
j_call: TRBJ2-1
clone_size: few

cdr3_nt: TGCGCCAGCAGCTGGAGGCAGAATTCACCCCTCCACTTT
cdr3_aa: CASSWRQNSPLHF
v_call: TRBV5-1
d_call: .
j_call: TRBJ1-6
clone_size: .

cdr3_nt: TGTGCCAGCACTGAACAGGGGATCCGGGAGACCCAGTACTTC
cdr3_aa: CASTEQGIRETQYF
v_call: TRBV6-1
d_call: TRBD1
j_call: TRBJ2-5
clone_size: once

cdr3_nt: TGTGCCAGCAGCTTCGTGGGAGGGAGGGACTACGAGCAGTACTTC
cdr3_aa: CASSFVGGRDYEQYF
v_call: TRBV7-2
d_call: TRBD2
j_call: TRBJ2-7
clone_size: .

cdr3_nt: TGTGCCAGCAGCTTAGGGGCGGGGTTACCCACCGGGGAGCTGTTTTTT
cdr3_aa: CASSLGAGLPTGELFF
v_call: TRBV7-3
d_call: .
j_call: TRBJ2-2
clone_size: .

cdr3_nt: TGTGCCAGCAGCCGGACTAGCGGGGGTCTCAATGAGCAGTTCTTC
cdr3_aa: CASSRTSGGLNEQFF
v_call: TRBV11-3
d_call: TRBD2
j_call: TRBJ2-1
clone_size: .

cdr3_nt: TGTGCCAGCAGCCCCCAGACAGTGAACACTGAAGCTTTCTTT
cdr3_aa: CASSPQTVNTEAFF
v_call: TRBV7-8
d_call: .
j_call: TRBJ1-1
clone_size: once

cdr3_nt: TGCGCCAGCAGCCCCACCTCCGGGACAGGGAAACATGAGCAGTTCTTC
cdr3_aa: CASSPTSGTGKHEQFF
v_call: TRBV5-1
d_call: TRBD1
j_call: TRBJ2-1
clone_size: .

cdr3_nt: TGTGCCAGCAGACCGGGTTATATACGCGGCTACACCTTC
cdr3_aa: CASRPGYIRGYTF
v_call: TRBV28
d_call: .
j_call: TRBJ1-2
clone_size: .

cdr3_nt: TGTGCCAGCAGCTCGACAGGGACTAGCCGCAACGAGCAGTACTTC
cdr3_aa: CASSSTGTSRNEQYF
v_call: TRBV7-2
d_call: TRBD2
j_call: TRBJ2-7
clone_size: .

cdr3_nt: TGTGCCAGCAGCTTGACAGGGTTGGGTTTTGGCTACACCTTC
cdr3_aa: CASSLTGLGFGYTF
v_call: TRBV5-6
d_call: .
j_call: TRBJ1-2
clone_size: .

cdr3_nt: TGTGCCAGCCGGGGACAGCAAGAGACCCAGTACTTC
cdr3_aa: CASRGQQETQYF
v_call: TRBV25-1
d_call: TRBD1
j_call: TRBJ2-5
clone_size: .

cdr3_nt: TGTGCCAGCAGCGCGGGACGGAGAGATTCACCCCTCCACTTT
cdr3_aa: CASSAGRRDSPLHF
v_call: TRBV7-3
d_call: .
j_call: TRBJ1-6
clone_size: .

cdr3_nt: TGTGCCAGCAGCTTAGGATTAGCGGGGGGGCCGAGCACAGATACGCAGTATTTT
cdr3_aa: CASSLGLAGGPSTDTQYF
v_call: TRBV11-1
d_call: TRBD2
j_call: TRBJ2-3
clone_size: .

cdr3_nt: TGTGCCAGCAGTCCCCAGGGCACCGGGGAGCTGTTTTTT
cdr3_aa: CASSPQGTGELFF
v_call: TRBV6-4
d_call: .
j_call: TRBJ2-2
clone_size: .

cdr3_nt: TGTGCCAGCAGCTCCCGGTATTATAGCAATCAGCCCCAGCATTTT
cdr3_aa: CASSSRYYSNQPQHF
v_call: TRBV11-3
d_call: .
j_call: TRBJ1-5
clone_size: .

cdr3_nt: TGTGCCAGCAGCTTAGTTCCAGCGGGGGGGCGTAACACCGGGGAGCTGTTTTTT
cdr3_aa: CASSLVPAGGRNTGELFF
v_call: TRBV11-2
d_call: TRBD2
j_call: TRBJ2-2
clone_size: .

cdr3_nt: TGTGCCAGCAGCGGGACAGGGATAGAAAAACTGTTTTTT
cdr3_aa: CASSGTGIEKLFF
v_call: TRBV25-1
d_call: TRBD1
j_call: TRBJ1-4
clone_size: many

cdr3_nt: TGTGCCAGCAGCGTAGCCCCGTCAAGGGGAGATACGCAGTATTTT
cdr3_aa: CASSVAPSRGDTQYF
v_call: TRBV9
d_call: .
j_call: TRBJ2-3
clone_size: .

cdr3_nt: TGTGCCAGTACCGTTAATCCGGTCTCCCGCGAAAACACCATATATTTT
cdr3_aa: CASTVNPVSRENTIYF
v_call: TRBV19
d_call: .
j_call: TRBJ1-3
clone_size: once

cdr3_nt: TGCAGCGCAGGGGGCCGGACAGATACGCAGTATTTT
cdr3_aa: CSAGGRTDTQYF
v_call: TRBV29-1
d_call: TRBD1
j_call: TRBJ2-3
clone_size: .

cdr3_nt: TGTGCCAGCAGCTCGGGTCGGAGGAACTATGGCTACACCTTC
cdr3_aa: CASSSGRRNYGYTF
v_call: TRBV28
d_call: .
j_call: TRBJ1-2
clone_size: few

cdr3_nt: TGTGCCACCAGCAGCCCGAGGGGGCCGGGAGAGACCCAGTACTTC
cdr3_aa: CATSSPRGPGETQYF
v_call: TRBV15
d_call: TRBD1
j_call: TRBJ2-5
clone_size: .

cdr3_nt: TGTGCCAGCTCACCAATTCCGGGACAGGGTGGCACTGAAGCTTTCTTT
cdr3_aa: CASSPIPGQGGTEAFF
v_call: TRBV18
d_call: TRBD1
j_call: TRBJ1-1
clone_size: .

cdr3_nt: TGTGCCAGCAGCCCCGGCGGGGGTAGCAATCAGCCCCAGCATTTT
cdr3_aa: CASSPGGGSNQPQHF
v_call: TRBV9
d_call: .
j_call: TRBJ1-5
clone_size: .

cdr3_nt: TGTGCCAGCAAAGGGGCAGCAAGCAATCAGCCCCAGCATTTT
cdr3_aa: CASKGAASNQPQHF
v_call: TRBV27
d_call: .
j_call: TRBJ1-5
clone_size: .

cdr3_nt: TGTGCCAGCAGTGGCCCCAGGGGCTTCACAGATACGCAGTATTTT
cdr3_aa: CASSGPRGFTDTQYF
v_call: TRBV6-1
d_call: .
j_call: TRBJ2-3
clone_size: .

cdr3_nt: TGTGCCATCAACGACAGGGAGGATCAGCCCCAGCATTTT
cdr3_aa: CAINDREDQPQHF
v_call: TRBV10-3
d_call: TRBD1
j_call: TRBJ1-5
clone_size: few

cdr3_nt: TGCGCCAGCAGCTTGGGGTTAGGCGGGACGGCAGCCTACGAGCAGTACTTC
cdr3_aa: CASSLGLGGTAAYEQYF
v_call: TRBV5-1
d_call: .
j_call: TRBJ2-7
clone_size: .

cdr3_nt: TGTGCCAGCTCACCTCTGGGGCCACCGAAGAACACTGAAGCTTTCTTT
cdr3_aa: CASSPLGPPKNTEAFF
v_call: TRBV18
d_call: .
j_call: TRBJ1-1
clone_size: .

cdr3_nt: TGTGCCAGCAGTGAACTGGGGGGTAACGGGGAGCTGTTTTTT
cdr3_aa: CASSELGGNGELFF
v_call: TRBV6-1
d_call: .
j_call: TRBJ2-2
clone_size: few

cdr3_nt: TGTGCCAGCAGCTTAAGGCAGGGGGCCTCTGGAAACACCATATATTTT
cdr3_aa: CASSLRQGASGNTIYF
v_call: TRBV7-2
d_call: TRBD1
j_call: TRBJ1-3
clone_size: once

cdr3_nt: TGTGCCAGCAGCCCCGGGACCCCCGGGGGGAACACTGAAGCTTTCTTT
cdr3_aa: CASSPGTPGGNTEAFF
v_call: TRBV7-6
d_call: .
j_call: TRBJ1-1
clone_size: .

cdr3_nt: TGTGCCAGCAGTGAGGATCTCAGGGGGGACACTGAAGCTTTCTTT
cdr3_aa: CASSEDLRGDTEAFF
v_call: TRBV6-1
d_call: TRBD1
j_call: TRBJ1-1
clone_size: .

cdr3_nt: TGCGCCAGCAGCCAAGATCTAAAGACAGGGGGCTCTACTAATGAAAAACTGTTTTTT
cdr3_aa: CASSQDLKTGGSTNEKLFF
v_call: TRBV4-3
d_call: TRBD1
j_call: TRBJ1-4
clone_size: few

cdr3_nt: TGCGCCAGCAGCCAAGCTACAGGGGCCACCGGGGAGCTGTTTTTT
cdr3_aa: CASSQATGATGELFF
v_call: TRBV4-1
d_call: TRBD1
j_call: TRBJ2-2
clone_size: .

cdr3_nt: TGTGCCAGCAGCCCCAACACTGCTAGCGGGGGGGCCCGGGAGCAGTTCTTC
cdr3_aa: CASSPNTASGGAREQFF
v_call: TRBV5-4
d_call: TRBD2
j_call: TRBJ2-1
clone_size: .

cdr3_nt: TGCAGCGTTGAACGGGGGACTAGCGGGAGTGATACGCAGTATTTT
cdr3_aa: CSVERGTSGSDTQYF
v_call: TRBV29-1
d_call: TRBD2
j_call: TRBJ2-3
clone_size: .

cdr3_nt: TGTGCCAGCAGCCAGACTAGCGGGGGGACAGATACGCAGTATTTT
cdr3_aa: CASSQTSGGTDTQYF
v_call: TRBV7-9
d_call: TRBD2
j_call: TRBJ2-3
clone_size: .